Following are 32 T cell receptor beta chains from one sample sequenced in a study of T cell responses to AZD1222 COVID-19 vaccine. Profiled with immunoSEQ multiplex PCR; TCRdb holds only in-frame clones, not every one. Here the sample spans fewer than 140,000 clones, around 90% being singletons. Sequenced here: peripheral blood, sampled 28 days after the second AZD1222 dose. The receptors derive from an adult who received the AZD1222 COVID-19 vaccine.

The CDR3, as DNA: TGTGCCGCAAGACGGACAGGGACCTACGAGCAGTACTTC. Translated: CAARRTGTYEQYF. J is TRBJ2-7 and V is TRBV19, with 8 positions matching TRBD1. CDR3 length: 13 amino acids. The V segment lost 11 bases and the J segment 2 bases; nucleotides outside the gene matches: 8. Germline-derived CDR1 and CDR2 are LNHDA and SQIVND (reference sequence).

The gene calls are TRBV10-3 and TRBJ1-5; 10 positions match TRBD1. The CDR3 extends over 13 amino acids. CDR1 is ENHRY and CDR2 is SYGVKD in the germline V gene. The junction had 5 bases not matched to a gene; V was cut back by 10 bases and J by 5 bases. CDR3 loop: CATRQGAYQPQHF. CDR3 in DNA: TGTGCCACCAGACAGGGGGCCTATCAGCCCCAGCATTTT.

This chain uses TRBV10-1 with TRBJ2-7, with 8 bases identical to TRBD1. Germline CDR1 is WNHNN and CDR2 is SYGVQD (reference sequence). The CDR3 is 14 amino acids. Trimming took 5 bases from V and 2 from J; bases not matched to a gene: 5. Here the CDR3 reads CASSTGQATYEQYF. For the CDR3, the DNA is TGCGCCAGCAGTACGGGACAGGCGACCTACGAGCAGTACTTC.

The rearrangement links TRBV11-3 to TRBJ2-7; no firm D call. CDR1 and CDR2 from the germline V gene are SGHNT and YENEEA. V lost 1 base and J lost 4, with 14 bases in between. CDR3 length: 15 amino acids. Written as DNA, the CDR3 is TGTGCCAGCAGCTTAGCCTCCCACAATCCATACGAGCAGTACTTC. It translates to CASSLASHNPYEQYF.

The chain links TRBV6-1 to TRBJ1-3; D gene ambiguous. This CDR3 spans 15 amino acids. V lost 2 bases and J 0 bases, leaving 8 bases between the germline ends. Germline V gene lookup returns CDR1 MNHNS and CDR2 SASEGT. CDR3 amino acids: CASSETVYSGNTIYF. The CDR3 DNA follows: TGTGCCAGCAGTGAAACAGTTTACTCTGGAAACACCATATATTTT.

The chain joins TRBV24-1 to TRBJ2-1, with 11 positions matching TRBD2. The CDR3 has 16 amino acids. The J segment lost 12 bases and the V segment lost 3 bases, leaving 12 bases of the junction unmatched. Germline V gives CDR1 KGHDR, CDR2 SFDVKD. The CDR3 reads CATSDPSGGLSTAQFF. CDR3 coding DNA: TGTGCCACCAGTGATCCTAGCGGGGGGTTATCTACAGCGCAGTTCTTC.

The chain uses TRBV23-1 and TRBJ1-1, with unresolved D. TRBV23-1 is flagged as an ORF with uncertain function. Trimming took off 4 bases at V and 1 base at J, with 7 bases between the two ends. The CDR3 is made up of 13 amino acids. CDR3 sequence reads: CASSLAANTEAFF. CDR3 DNA sequence: TGCGCCAGCAGTCTGGCGGCGAACACTGAAGCTTTCTTT.

The V gene is TRBV18, the J gene TRBJ1-6; D gene uncertain. This CDR3 has 13 amino acids. V lost 2 bases and J 5 bases, leaving 4 bases between the germline ends. CDR1 and CDR2 (germline): KGHSH, LQKENI. Here the CDR3 DNA reads TGTGCCAGCTCACCAGGAAATAATTCACCCCTCCACTTT. Encoded protein: CASSPGNNSPLHF. Full variable domain (remainder filled in from reference TRBV18 and TRBJ1-6): NAGVMQNPRHLVRRRGQEARLRCSPMKGHSHVYWYRQLPEEGLKFMVYLQKENIIDESGMPKERFSAEFPKEGPSILRIQQVVRGDSAAYFCASSPGNNSPLHFGNGTRLTVT.

The chain combines TRBV18 with TRBJ1-5; D is ambiguous. Trimming shortened V by 3 bases and J by 0 bases, and 9 bases separated the two germline ends. Per the germline V gene, CDR1 is KGHSH and CDR2 is LQKENI. The CDR3 is made up of 15 amino acids. As DNA, the CDR3 is TGTGCCAGCTCACCTGTAGGCGATAGCAATCAGCCCCAGCATTTT. Amino acids: CASSPVGDSNQPQHF.

The V gene is TRBV6-1, the J gene TRBJ1-5; no clear D gene. The CDR3 runs 14 residues. Per germline, CDR1 MNHNS and CDR2 SASEGT. Between the trimmed V and J ends, which lost 2 bases and 3 bases, there was a span of 8 bases. In DNA form, the CDR3 reads TGTGCCAGCAGTGAATTTGGGAACAATCAGCCCCAGCATTTT. Translating it yields CASSEFGNNQPQHF.

The chain combines TRBV6-2 or TRBV6-3 with TRBJ2-3, with 7 bases that match TRBD2. CDR3 size: 17 residues. Germline V gives CDR1 MNHEY, CDR2 SVGEGT. V lost 3 bases to trimming and J lost 1 base; unmatched junction nucleotides: 10. The CDR3 sequence: CASSYPQGAGRTDTQYF. Written as DNA, the CDR3 is TGTGCCAGCAGTTATCCCCAGGGAGCGGGGCGCACAGATACGCAGTATTTT.

This clone was seen only once. The chain carries TRBV19 and TRBJ2-1; the match to TRBD1 covers 10 bases. Germline V gene sequence: CDR1 LNHDA, CDR2 SQIVND (reference sequence). The CDR3 extends over 15 amino acids. Unmatched junction bases numbered 9, after V lost 5 bases and J lost 8 bases. The CDR3 nucleotides read TGTGCCAGTAGTCAGGACAGGGGGAGGACGGATGAGCAGTTCTTC. Its translation is CASSQDRGRTDEQFF.

This sequence joins TRBV6-2 or TRBV6-3 and TRBJ1-5; maybe TRBD1 (5 bases). Germline V gives CDR1 MNHEY, CDR2 SVGEGT. The CDR3 loop spans 13 amino acids. V was clipped by 5 bases and J by 7 bases, with 12 bases between them. The CDR3 here is CASSVRGVQPQHF. DNA of the CDR3: TGTGCCAGCAGTGTCCGGGGGGTCCAGCCCCAGCATTTT.

The chain recombines TRBV7-8 with TRBJ2-1; 10 nucleotides match TRBD2. The germline gives CDR1 SGHVS, CDR2 FQNEAQ. This CDR3 has 17 residues. The ends lost 1 base at V and 9 bases at J; junction bases unmatched: 12. CDR3 amino acids: CASSLGAALAGVGEQFF. The CDR3 nucleotides read TGTGCCAGCAGCTTAGGAGCTGCCCTAGCGGGGGTGGGTGAGCAGTTCTTC.

The rearrangement links TRBV2 to TRBJ2-1; weak D call: TRBD2 (6 bases). The germline CDR1 and CDR2 sequences are SNHLY and FYNNEI. Trimming removed 8 bases at V and 3 bases at J, with 14 bases between. This CDR3 comprises 14 residues. The CDR3 nucleotides read TGTGCCAGCGCCGGACTAATTAACTACAATGAGCAGTTCTTC. Translated: CASAGLINYNEQFF.

The rearrangement joins TRBV9 to TRBJ2-5; no clear D gene. Germline lookup yields CDR1 SGDLS and CDR2 YYNGEE. Between the trimmed V and J ends, which lost 3 bases and 5 bases, there was a span of 14 bases. CDR3 length: 14 residues. The CDR3 bases are TGTGCCAGCAGCGGCGAGGTAGGGTGGGAGACCCAGTACTTC. This encodes CASSGEVGWETQYF.

The chain is built from TRBV29-1 and TRBJ1-2; D possibly corresponds to TRBD1 (6 bases). Germline V gene data show CDR1 as SQVTM and CDR2 as ANQGSEA. V shed 4 bases and J shed 2 bases, with 11 bases lying between them. CDR3 length: 13 amino acids. CDR3 residues: CSVAGQGNYGYTF. CDR3 nucleotide sequence: TGCAGCGTTGCAGGTCAGGGGAACTATGGCTACACCTTC.

This rearrangement joins TRBV7-9 to TRBJ2-3, with D possibly being TRBD1 or TRBD2 (5 bases each). Germline V gene data show CDR1 as SEHNR and CDR2 as FQNEAQ (reference sequence). V was pared by 2 bases and J by 5 bases, with 14 bases between. This CDR3 spans 15 amino acids. CDR3 in DNA: TGTGCCAGCAGCTTATCCGGGGCTTACATAGATACGCAGTATTTT. It codes for CASSLSGAYIDTQYF.

This clone was found once. The V gene is TRBV2, the J gene TRBJ1-5; tentatively, D is TRBD1 (6 bases). V was pared by 1 base and J by 7 bases, with 14 bases between. Germline V gene data show CDR1 as SNHLY and CDR2 as FYNNEI. The CDR3 consists of 15 residues. CDR3 residues: CASSEGGGRVQPQHF. The CDR3 nucleotides read TGTGCCAGCAGTGAAGGAGGGGGGCGCGTCCAGCCCCAGCATTTT.

The chain joins TRBV18 to TRBJ1-6; D is ambiguous. Germline V gene data show CDR1 as KGHSH and CDR2 as LQKENI. Trimming took off 5 bases at V and 6 bases at J, with 14 bases between the two ends. This CDR3 spans 15 amino acids. The chain's CDR3 is CASSEERNPNSPLHF. In DNA form, the CDR3 reads TGTGCCAGCTCAGAGGAACGCAATCCTAATTCACCCCTCCACTTT. The full variable domain, with the rest looked up from reference TRBV18 and TRBJ1-6, is NAGVMQNPRHLVRRRGQEARLRCSPMKGHSHVYWYRQLPEEGLKFMVYLQKENIIDESGMPKERFSAEFPKEGPSILRIQQVVRGDSAAYFCASSEERNPNSPLHFGNGTRLTVT.

The chain combines TRBV6-5 with TRBJ1-3, with 7 bases that match TRBD1. Germline CDR1 MNHEY, CDR2 SVGAGI. The CDR3 covers 14 residues. Trimming took 11 bases from V and 0 from J; bases not matched to a gene: 7. The CDR3 DNA sequence: TGTGCCGGTCGACAGGGAAGCTCTGGAAACACCATATATTTT. Translation gives CAGRQGSSGNTIYF.

V usage is TRBV7-8 and J usage is TRBJ1-5; 7 bases are shared with TRBD1. CDR1 and CDR2 from the germline V gene are SGHVS and FQNEAQ. The trim removed 6 bases at V and 6 bases at J, leaving 8 bases unmatched. This CDR3 contains 14 residues. The CDR3 DNA reads TGTGCCAGCAGTACGGTGACAGGGCTTCAGCCCCAGCATTTT. This gives the protein CASSTVTGLQPQHF. Full variable domain (outside the CDR3, taken from reference TRBV7-8 and TRBJ1-5): GAGVSQSPRYKVAKRGQDVALRCDPISGHVSLFWYQQALGQGPEFLTYFQNEAQLDKSGLPSDRFFAERPEGSVSTLKIQRTQQEDSAVYLCASSTVTGLQPQHFGDGTRLSIL.

The CDR3 sequence is CASSQGPLQETQYF. The CDR3 bases are TGTGCCAGCAGCCAGGGACCGTTACAAGAGACCCAGTACTTC. This chain joins TRBV14 and TRBJ2-5; D might be TRBD1 or TRBD2, each matching 5 bases. Germline V lookup: CDR1 SGHDN, CDR2 FVKESK. The V and J ends lost 3 bases and 2 bases respectively, with 10 bases between them. This CDR3 has 14 amino acids.

CDR3 region: CASSPRQDRVYGYTF. CDR3 sequence (DNA): TGTGCCAGCTCACCACGACAGGACAGGGTCTATGGCTACACCTTC. The V and J genes are TRBV18 and TRBJ1-2, with 8 positions matching TRBD1. In germline, CDR1 is KGHSH, CDR2 LQKENI. The length of the CDR3 is 15 residues. With 1 base clipped from V and 4 bases from J, the junction kept 5 bases outside the gene matches.

The chain couples TRBV7-8 to TRBJ2-2; the D gene is possibly TRBD2 (5 bases). CDR1 is SGHVS and CDR2 is FQNEAQ in the germline V gene. This CDR3 spans 15 amino acids. V dropped 5 bases and J dropped 1 base, with 11 bases sitting between them. The DNA for the CDR3 is TGTGCCAGCAGCCGCGGACGGGAGAACACCGGGGAGCTGTTTTTT. It is translated as CASSRGRENTGELFF.

This clone was found once. The chain couples TRBV9 to TRBJ2-7, with TRBD2 matching over 11 bases. V lost 3 bases to trimming and J lost 4 bases; unmatched junction nucleotides: 6. The CDR3 covers 15 residues. From germline, CDR1 is SGDLS and CDR2 YYNGEE. The CDR3 DNA follows: TGTGCCAGCAGCGCCTCCGGGACTAGCGGTTACGAGCAGTACTTC. It yields the protein CASSASGTSGYEQYF.

The rearrangement joins TRBV6-5 to TRBJ1-5, with D unclear. Germline CDR1 reads MNHEY; CDR2 reads SVGAGI. V was cut by 4 bases and J by 9 bases, with 16 bases left in between. The CDR3 extends over 14 amino acids. The CDR3 nucleotides are TGTGCCAGCAGTTTCAGCGGATCCCTGGGGCCCCAGCATTTT. It translates to CASSFSGSLGPQHF.

CDR3 region: CASSYAGNYGYTF. Here the CDR3 DNA reads TGTGCCAGCAGTTACGCCGGCAACTATGGCTACACCTTC. This chain links TRBV6-2 or TRBV6-3 with TRBJ1-2, with D unclear. Germline-derived CDR1 and CDR2 are MNHEY and SVGEGT. The CDR3 runs 13 residues. V lost 2 bases, J lost 2 bases, and 6 bases lay in between.

V is TRBV3-1 (or the pseudogene TRBV3-2) and J is TRBJ1-1, with D perhaps matching TRBD1 (6 bases). The CDR3 is 14 amino acids. V shed 6 bases and J shed 2 bases, with 13 bases lying between them. Germline CDR1 LGHDT, CDR2 YNNKEL (reference sequence). CDR3 loop: CASRTTDRNTEAFF. CDR3 DNA sequence: TGTGCCAGCAGAACCACGGACAGAAACACTGAAGCTTTCTTT.

The V call is TRBV5-1, the J call TRBJ1-2, with D maybe TRBD1 (5 bases). Germline V lookup: CDR1 SGHRS, CDR2 YFSETQ. This CDR3 has 15 amino acids. Trimming took off 4 bases at V and 0 bases at J, with 13 bases between the two ends. The CDR3 nucleotides are TGCGCCAGCAGCCTCCGGGGGTCTCCTAACTATGGCTACACCTTC. This gives the protein CASSLRGSPNYGYTF.

This chain uses TRBV5-1 with TRBJ2-5, with 9 bases that match TRBD1. With V trimmed by 4 bases and J by 3 bases, 13 bases remained unmatched. Looked up from germline, CDR1 is SGHRS and CDR2 is YFSETQ. The CDR3 has 17 residues. DNA for the CDR3: TGCGCCAGCAGCCCTGGATCCGGGACAGGGAGAGAAGAGACCCAGTACTTC. Encoded protein: CASSPGSGTGREETQYF.

The chain combines TRBV18 with TRBJ2-2, with 9 bases lining up with TRBD1. Germline-derived CDR1 and CDR2 are KGHSH and LQKENI. After removal of 3 bases from V and 0 bases from J, the junction contained 5 bases not matched to a gene. This CDR3 region has 17 residues. The CDR3 DNA reads TGTGCCAGCTCACCCCCGGGACAGGGACCGAACACCGGGGAGCTGTTTTTT. Translating gives CASSPPGQGPNTGELFF.